The present T cell receptor beta chain was sequenced within a study of blood T cell repertoires in COVID-19. Whole-study context: The cDNA or gDNA used as material had been derived from T cells, B-cell-depleted T cells, or PBMCs.

Trimming took 1 base from V and 2 from J, leaving 11 bases between them. The germline gives CDR1 SGHVS, CDR2 FQNEAQ. CDR3 length equals 15 residues. Authors' analysis steps: Amplification with reference gene primers provided the estimates of nucleated cell counts. The repertoire was sequenced with immunoSEQ multiplex PCR; TCRdb's copy has only in-frame clones and lacks some. Clonal size and the V and J genes are those of that table, whereas D and trimming came from the DNA. The sample has 55,000 to 75,000 clones; approximately 89% are singletons. The sequenced sample consisted of peripheral blood. This sequence originates from a human donor in a cohort sampled during active COVID-19. The V call is TRBV7-8, the J call TRBJ2-5; weak D call: TRBD1 (6 bases). CDR3 loop: CASSLVLGTQETQYF. CDR3 coding DNA: TGTGCCAGCAGCTTAGTCTTAGGGACACAAGAGACCCAGTACTTC.